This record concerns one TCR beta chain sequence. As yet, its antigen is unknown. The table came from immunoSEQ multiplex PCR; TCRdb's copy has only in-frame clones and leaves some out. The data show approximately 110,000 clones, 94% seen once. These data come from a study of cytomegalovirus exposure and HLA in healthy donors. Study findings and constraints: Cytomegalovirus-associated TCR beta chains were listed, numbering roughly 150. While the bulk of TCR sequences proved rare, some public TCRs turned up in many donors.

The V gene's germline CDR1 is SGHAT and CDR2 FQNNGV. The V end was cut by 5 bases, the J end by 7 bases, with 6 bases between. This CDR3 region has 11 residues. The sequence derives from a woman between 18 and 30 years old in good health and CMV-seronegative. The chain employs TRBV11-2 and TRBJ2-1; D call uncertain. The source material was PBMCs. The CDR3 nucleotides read TGTGCCAGCAGCCTAATTAATGAGCAGTTCTTC. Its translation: CASSLINEQFF.